The 18 T cell receptor beta chains below were found in one sample sequenced in a study of T cells in Graves' hyperthyroidism and ophthalmopathy. TCR beta CDR3 regions were amplified from RNA transcripts. The HTBI primer set was used in a first-round RT-PCR of the TCR CDR3. TCRdb called the multiplex PCR reads again in MiXCR, with one record for every CDR3 protein. Of about 300,000 distinct CDR3 sequences detected, around 20% appear once; the ten largest clones hold approximately 37%. The sample consisted of blood. The receptors stem from a man aged 50-59 years with Graves' ophthalmopathy.

The chain recombines TRBV6-4 with TRBJ2-7; 10 bases are shared with TRBD1. The V and J ends lost 6 bases and 3 bases, in that order; junction bases with no gene match: 8. Germline CDR1 reads MRHNA; CDR2 reads SNTAGT. The CDR3 is 15 amino acids. The CDR3 DNA follows: TGTGCCAGCAGCCCGGACAGGGGGGACGTCTACGAGCAGTACTTC. It specifies CASSPDRGDVYEQYF.

This clonotype was seen many times. CDR3 in amino acids: CATSDLRTSGGGEQFF. The CDR3 DNA reads TGTGCCACCAGTGATTTGAGGACTAGCGGCGGTGGTGAGCAGTTCTTC. J is TRBJ2-1 and V is TRBV24-1; 10 positions match TRBD2. After removal of 0 bases from V and 9 bases from J, the junction contained 7 bases not matched to a gene. The CDR3 covers 16 residues. Germline CDR1 KGHDR, CDR2 SFDVKD.

This clonotype was found a few times. The V and J genes are TRBV5-1 and TRBJ2-1, with 7 nucleotides matching TRBD1. The CDR3 spans 13 residues. The germline V gene encodes CDR1 SGHRS and CDR2 YFSETQ. V trimming: 0 bases; J trimming: 6 bases; junction bases outside the gene matches: 0. The CDR3 DNA sequence: TGCGCCAGCAGCTTGGACAGGGGCAATGAGCAGTTCTTC. Translated, it gives CASSLDRGNEQFF.

This clonotype was detected only a few times. This rearrangement joins TRBV20-1 to TRBJ2-2; D not resolved. V was pared by 0 bases and J by 6 bases, with 8 bases between. This CDR3 comprises 13 residues. CDR1 and CDR2 from the germline V gene are DFQATT and SNEGSKA (reference sequence). The DNA of the CDR3 is TGCAGTGCTAGAGATCCCGTTTCCGGGGAGCTGTTTTTT. It encodes CSARDPVSGELFF.

The chain combines TRBV6-5 with TRBJ1-1; the D is unclear. The CDR3 has 15 amino acids. The V end lost 0 bases, the J end lost 1 base, and 9 bases lay between the germline ends. Germline V gene sequence: CDR1 MNHEY, CDR2 SVGAGI. The CDR3 sequence: CASSYSTPANTEAFF. Here the CDR3 DNA reads TGTGCCAGCAGTTACTCGACCCCAGCGAACACTGAAGCTTTCTTT.

This clonotype was found many times. The chain uses TRBV28 and TRBJ1-2; possible D gene TRBD1, 6 bases. The V gene's germline CDR1 is MDHEN and CDR2 SYDVKM. V was pared by 6 bases and J by 3 bases, with 17 bases between. CDR3 length: 15 amino acids. CDR3 region: CASSPGGLSDYGYTF. The DNA of the CDR3 is TGTGCCAGCAGCCCGGGGGGGCTTTCGGACTATGGCTACACCTTC.

The table lists this clonotype with a few counts. The chain has TRBV11-2 and TRBJ2-1; the match to TRBD1 covers 8 bases. Per the germline V gene, CDR1 is SGHAT and CDR2 is FQNNGV. The CDR3 has 15 residues. V was clipped by 4 bases and J by 8 bases; unmatched bases: 10. CDR3 sequence (DNA): TGTGCCAGCAGCTCGACAGGGGCCGCCTTGGATGAGCAGTTCTTC. It codes for CASSSTGAALDEQFF.

A remark on this clonotype: One base away lies a much larger clone, so this may be a sequencing read error. V usage is TRBV28 and J usage is TRBJ2-1, with TRBD2 identical over 9 bases. The CDR3 spans 16 residues. CDR1 MDHEN and CDR2 SYDVKM come from the germline V gene. CDR3 loop: CAGSPGGSGSRNEQFF. The CDR3 region has the DNA TGTGCCGGCAGCCCCGGGGGTAGCGGGAGTAGGAATGAGCAGTTCTTC.

This clonotype was picked up a small number of times. V gene TRBV12-3 or TRBV12-4 combines with J gene TRBJ2-3; 10 bases map to TRBD2. The CDR3 loop spans 19 amino acids. V shed 6 bases, J shed 6 bases, and the junction held 21 bases outside the gene matches. The CDR3 coding sequence is TGTGCCAGCAGCCTGGGGGGGGGGGGGTTCACTAGCGGGGTGGATACGCAGTATTTT. Translation: CASSLGGGGFTSGVDTQYF.

This clonotype came up many times. V gene TRBV7-2 combines with J gene TRBJ2-5; D remains unclear. The V gene lost 3 bases and the J gene lost 5 bases, with 7 bases spanning the gap. Germline loops: CDR1 SGHTA, CDR2 FQGNSA. This CDR3 contains 12 residues. The CDR3 DNA follows: TGTGCCAGCAGCTTGCCTGGGGAGACCCAGTACTTC. Its translation: CASSLPGETQYF.

The table lists this clonotype with many counts. As DNA, the CDR3 is TGCAGTGCTAGAGACCGGGGCCTAGGACAGAGCAATCAGCCCCAGCATTTT. It codes for CSARDRGLGQSNQPQHF. This chain links TRBV20-1 with TRBJ1-5, with D perhaps TRBD1 (6 bases). Germline CDR1 and CDR2: DFQATT and SNEGSKA (reference sequence). Trimming removed 0 bases at V and 1 base at J, with 16 bases between. This CDR3 comprises 17 residues.

This clonotype was observed many times. CDR3 amino acids: CASKKTGTGTEDTQYF. In DNA form, the CDR3 reads TGCGCCAGCAAAAAAACCGGGACAGGGACCGAAGATACGCAGTATTTT. This rearrangement joins TRBV4-1 to TRBJ2-3; 9 bases line up with TRBD1. CDR3 length equals 16 residues. Unmatched junction bases numbered 13, after V lost 7 bases and J lost 5 bases. Germline V gene sequence: CDR1 MGHRA, CDR2 YSYEKL.

This clonotype was observed at least ten times. This chain joins TRBV2 and TRBJ2-1; no clear D. V lost 1 base and J 7 bases, leaving 8 bases between the germline ends. Germline V CDR1 and CDR2: SNHLY, FYNNEI. The CDR3 runs 13 residues. The CDR3 DNA reads as TGTGCCAGCAGTGAAGAGAACGGGAATGAGCAGTTCTTC. Its translation: CASSEENGNEQFF.

This clonotype was counted at least ten times. The chain uses TRBV20-1 and TRBJ2-5; D may be TRBD1 (5 bases). There are 12 residues in the CDR3. Trimming took 2 bases from V and 5 from J, leaving 9 bases between them. Per germline, CDR1 DFQATT and CDR2 SNEGSKA (reference sequence). For the CDR3, the DNA is TGCAGTGCTAGAAGGGGAATTGAGACCCAGTACTTC. It codes for CSARRGIETQYF.

The rearrangement links TRBV28 to TRBJ1-5, with 9 bases identical to TRBD1. CDR1 and CDR2 (germline): MDHEN, SYDVKM. The CDR3 has 19 residues. Trimming took 6 bases from V and 0 from J; bases not matched to a gene: 15. CDR3 protein: CASSSSGTGSFYSNQPQHF. The CDR3 DNA follows: TGTGCCAGCAGCAGTTCCGGGACAGGGAGTTTCTATAGCAATCAGCCCCAGCATTTT.

This clonotype was seen repeatedly, ten times or more. This rearrangement joins TRBV6-2 or TRBV6-3 to TRBJ1-1, with D possibly being TRBD1 (5 bases). This CDR3 has 16 residues. Germline CDR1 MNHEY, CDR2 SVGEGT. The V end was cut by 7 bases, the J end by 1 base, with 19 bases between. The CDR3 nucleotides are TGTGCCAGCATCACTCGGTACGGACACAAGAACACTGAAGCTTTCTTT. Its protein is CASITRYGHKNTEAFF.

This clonotype was detected many times. The chain employs TRBV7-3 and TRBJ2-1; 14 nucleotides agree with TRBD2. CDR3 length: 15 amino acids. Trimming took 4 bases from V and 6 from J; bases not matched to a gene: 2. Germline loops: CDR1 SGHTA, CDR2 FQGTGA. For the CDR3, the DNA is TGTGCCAGCAGCTCGGGACTAGCGGGAGTCAATGAGCAGTTCTTC. Translating it yields CASSSGLAGVNEQFF.

This clonotype was seen at least ten times. CDR3 nucleotides: TGTGCCAGCTCACCATCCCAGAAAGCCTACGAGCAGTACTTC. Its protein is CASSPSQKAYEQYF. The chain employs TRBV18 and TRBJ2-7; no clear D gene. CDR1 and CDR2 from the germline V gene are KGHSH and LQKENI. The ends were cut back, 2 bases at V and 2 bases at J, with 10 bases in the middle. The CDR3 contains 14 residues. The full variable domain, with the rest looked up from reference TRBV18 and TRBJ2-7, is NAGVMQNPRHLVRRRGQEARLRCSPMKGHSHVYWYRQLPEEGLKFMVYLQKENIIDESGMPKERFSAEFPKEGPSILRIQQVVRGDSAAYFCASSPSQKAYEQYFGPGTRLTVT.